The clone carrying this T cell receptor (beta chain) was counted once. Its antigen is undetermined. This CDR3 has 15 amino acids. Germline lookup yields CDR1 MDHEN and CDR2 SYDVKM. V shed 2 bases and J 2 bases; nucleotides not matched to a gene: 6. This entry is derived from a study of shared clonotypes between healthy human individuals. Study conclusions and caveats: Among donors, clonotype sharing was expected to be affected by sequencing depth. Between a handful of donors, naive CD4 clonotypes were shared at a level of roughly 5.5%.

Generated by immunoSEQ multiplex PCR, the TCRdb table keeps only in-frame clones and is missing some. The repertoire has about 2.1 million clones, 90% to 95% of them found once; the top ten carry about 1.5%. Naive CD8 cells lacked CD45RO and underwent positive selection for CCR7, leaving out terminally differentiated effector memory CD45RA+ cells. Input material: naive CD8+ T cells from PBMCs. The TCR comes from a young man in good health. Some clones in this sample may be carry-over from other donors' samples. This chain connects TRBV28 to TRBJ2-7, with TRBD2 matching 7 bases. The chain's CDR3 is CASSLLVGGTYEQYF. The CDR3 coding sequence is TGTGCCAGCAGTTTACTAGTGGGAGGGACCTACGAGCAGTACTTC.